The clone carrying this TCR beta chain was found many times. No antigen is known for it. This specimen belongs to a study of neurological immune-mediated disorders. On the study more broadly: Within the group of 34 multiple sclerosis patients, approximately 30 were relapsing-remitting, while 3 were secondary progressive.

General study findings and limits: The greatest TCR clonal expansion appeared in HTLV-1-associated myelopathy and the smallest, falling below healthy controls, in multiple sclerosis.

Germline CDR1 reads SGHVS; CDR2 reads FQNEAQ. The V and J ends lost 5 bases and 6 bases, in that order; junction bases with no gene match: 5. The CDR3 is 13 amino acids. One entry per CDR3 protein results from TCRdb running MiXCR on the 5' RACE reads. In the table there are 55,000 to 75,000 distinct CDR3 sequences, 2% to 3% of which are singletons. Sequenced sample: PBMCs. The clonotype was recovered from a man in his forties or fifties with multiple sclerosis. V gene TRBV7-8 combines with J gene TRBJ1-2, with 8 nucleotides matching TRBD1. CDR3 sequence reads: CASSLDRVDGYTF. The CDR3 region has the DNA TGTGCCAGCAGCCTGGACAGGGTCGATGGCTACACCTTC.